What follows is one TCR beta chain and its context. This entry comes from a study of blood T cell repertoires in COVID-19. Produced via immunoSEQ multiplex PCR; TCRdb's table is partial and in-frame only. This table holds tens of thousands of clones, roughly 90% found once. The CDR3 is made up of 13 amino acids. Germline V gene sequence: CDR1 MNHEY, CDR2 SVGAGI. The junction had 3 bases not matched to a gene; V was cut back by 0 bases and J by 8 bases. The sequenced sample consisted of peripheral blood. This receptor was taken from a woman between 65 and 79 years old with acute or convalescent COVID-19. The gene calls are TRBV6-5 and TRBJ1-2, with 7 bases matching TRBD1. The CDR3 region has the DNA TGTGCCAGCAGTTACTCTTCGGGACAGGGCTACACCTTC. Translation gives CASSYSSGQGYTF.